The 4 T cell receptor beta chains below were found in one sample sequenced in a study of radiation and T cells in renal cell carcinoma. Only in-frame clones appear in the TCRdb table, and some are missing; sequencing was by immunoSEQ multiplex PCR. The sample records about 10,000 clones, roughly three fifths being singletons. Treatment reported: treatment-naive control, cytoreductive nephrectomy. This sample comprised tumor tissue, obtained from a patient whose treatment was nephrectomy without radiotherapy. The receptors derive from a middle-aged man with renal cell carcinoma.

This clone came up once. This chain joins TRBV10-3 and TRBJ2-7; 11 bases match TRBD2. The CDR3 is made up of 14 amino acids. Germline CDR1 ENHRY, CDR2 SYGVKD. The V gene end was trimmed by 10 bases and the J gene end by 4 bases; junction bases not matched to a gene: 9. This chain's CDR3 is CATTGTSGLYEQYV. The CDR3, as DNA: TGTGCCACCACTGGGACTAGCGGTCTTTACGAGCAGTACGTC.

This clone was seen a handful of times. V and J are TRBV19 and TRBJ2-7; TRBD1 matches 9 bases. With 5 bases clipped from V and 6 bases from J, the junction kept 14 bases outside the gene matches. The CDR3 consists of 16 residues. CDR1 LNHDA and CDR2 SQIVND come from the germline V gene (reference sequence). Here the CDR3 reads CASSLLVGQGSPEQYF. The CDR3 DNA reads as TGTGCCAGTAGTCTCCTGGTGGGACAGGGAAGCCCCGAGCAGTACTTC.

The chain combines TRBV27 with TRBJ2-2; no reliable D call. The germline V gene has CDR1 MNHEY and CDR2 SMNVEV (reference sequence). This CDR3 region has 14 residues. Trimming removed 11 bases from V and 6 bases from J, with 19 bases in between. As DNA, the CDR3 is TGTGCCGCCGCCGCACCGGATAGGGCCGGGGAGCTGTTTTTT. It is translated as CAAAAPDRAGELFF.

This clone was detected only a few times. For the CDR3, the DNA is TGCAGCGTTGAAGCTGACGGGACTAGCACCGGGGAGCTGTTTTTT. This codes for CSVEADGTSTGELFF. This chain uses TRBV29-1 with TRBJ2-2, with 8 positions matching TRBD2. J gave up 4 bases and V 1 base, and 5 bases lay outside the gene matches. This CDR3 region has 15 residues. Germline CDR1 and CDR2: SQVTM and ANQGSEA.